The 21 T cell receptor beta chains in this list originate from one sample, sequenced in a study of blood T cell repertoires in COVID-19. Measured with immunoSEQ multiplex PCR; TCRdb has only the in-frame clones, and not every one. Of 250,000 to 350,000 clones in the sample, around 90% were seen once. The material sequenced was peripheral blood. The origin of the receptors is a woman in her forties or fifties with COVID-19, enrolled during active disease.

The genes are TRBV2 and TRBJ1-1; TRBD1 matches 9 bases. Looked up from germline, CDR1 is SNHLY and CDR2 is FYNNEI. Trimming at V came to 0 bases and at J to 0 bases, leaving 5 bases not matched to a gene. This CDR3 region has 17 residues. CDR3 in DNA: TGTGCCAGCAGTGAAGCCTCCGGACAGGGGATGAACACTGAAGCTTTCTTT. It is translated as CASSEASGQGMNTEAFF.

Only a few counts were recorded for this clone. The V gene is TRBV5-4, the J gene TRBJ2-2, with D unresolved. V lost 4 bases, J lost 7 bases, and 5 bases lay in between. CDR1 and CDR2 (germline): SGHNT, YYREEE (reference sequence). The CDR3 covers 11 residues. The CDR3 DNA is TGTGCCAGCAGCCAAAACGGGGAGCTGTTTTTT. It encodes CASSQNGELFF.

The chain has TRBV7-2 and TRBJ2-3, with a tentative D call TRBD2 (5 bases). This CDR3 contains 15 residues. V lost 4 bases and J lost 5, with 16 bases in between. Per the germline V gene, CDR1 is SGHTA and CDR2 is FQGNSA. The CDR3 reads CASSSQRTTRDTQYF. The CDR3 region has the DNA TGTGCCAGCAGCTCGCAGCGGACCACCCGAGATACGCAGTATTTT. Drawing the rest from reference TRBV7-2 and TRBJ2-3, the complete variable domain is GAGVSQSPSNKVTEKGKDVELRCDPISGHTALYWYRQSLGQGLEFLIYFQGNSAPDKSGLPSDRFSAERTGGSVSTLTIQRTQQEDSAVYLCASSSQRTTRDTQYFGPGTRLTVL.

The chain is built from TRBV5-6 and TRBJ2-2; possible D gene TRBD1, 8 bases. The CDR3 loop spans 15 amino acids. CDR1 is SGHDT and CDR2 is YYEEEE in the germline V gene. Deletions cut 4 bases from V and 5 bases from J, with 15 bases between. The CDR3 DNA sequence: TGTGCCAGCAGCCCAGACAGGGGAGGGACCGGGGAGCTGTTTTTT. This encodes CASSPDRGGTGELFF.

This sequence joins TRBV5-1 and TRBJ1-1; tentatively, D is TRBD1 (5 bases). Looked up from germline, CDR1 is SGHRS and CDR2 is YFSETQ. The CDR3 runs 17 residues. The V and J ends lost 0 bases and 1 base respectively, with 16 bases between them. The CDR3 region is CASSLALPQGSNTEAFF. The CDR3 DNA reads TGCGCCAGCAGCTTGGCGCTTCCGCAGGGTTCGAACACTGAAGCTTTCTTT.

The rearrangement links TRBV30 to TRBJ1-1; 7 positions match TRBD1. The V segment lost 3 bases and the J segment 0 bases; nucleotides outside the gene matches: 4. The germline V gene encodes CDR1 GTSNPN and CDR2 SVGIG (reference sequence). There are 14 residues in the CDR3. The CDR3 DNA sequence: TGTGCCTGGAGGACAGGGAAAATGAACACTGAAGCTTTCTTT. Translated: CAWRTGKMNTEAFF.

V is TRBV29-1 and J is TRBJ2-3; maybe TRBD2 (6 bases). The CDR3 contains 15 residues. The V end lost 2 bases, the J end lost 3 bases, and 15 bases lay between the germline ends. Germline V CDR1 and CDR2: SQVTM, ANQGSEA. The CDR3 region has the DNA TGCAGCGTTGAATGGAGGGACTCTCCGACAGATACGCAGTATTTT. Encoded protein: CSVEWRDSPTDTQYF.

The chain has TRBV6-2 or TRBV6-3 and TRBJ2-7; D is perhaps TRBD2 (6 bases). Germline V lookup: CDR1 MNHEY, CDR2 SVGEGT. V lost 1 base and J lost 0, with 19 bases in between. The CDR3 sequence is 18 residues long. The DNA for the CDR3 is TGTGCCAGCAGTTACTATTTGGTAGCGGACCCATACTCCTACGAGCAGTACTTC. It yields the protein CASSYYLVADPYSYEQYF.

The CDR3 bases are TGTGCCAGCAGCTCCCCTGGTCCGGGACAGGGGGCGACTAACTATGGCTACACCTTC. Protein product: CASSSPGPGQGATNYGYTF. The V gene is TRBV5-4, the J gene TRBJ1-2; 12 nucleotides align to TRBD1. This CDR3 is built from 19 residues. The germline V gene encodes CDR1 SGHNT and CDR2 YYREEE (reference sequence). J was trimmed by 0 bases and V by 3 bases; bases with no gene match: 12.

The chain employs TRBV6-5 and TRBJ1-1, with D hard to call. The CDR3 extends over 14 amino acids. The germline V gene encodes CDR1 MNHEY and CDR2 SVGAGI. The germline V and J ends were trimmed by 8 bases and 1 base, with 14 bases remaining between them. CDR3 DNA sequence: TGTGCCAGCGAAAGCCTAAATGAGAACACTGAAGCTTTCTTT. Protein product: CASESLNENTEAFF.

This rearrangement joins TRBV6-2 or TRBV6-3 to TRBJ2-2; D is ambiguous. Germline V gene sequence: CDR1 MNHEY, CDR2 SVGEGT. Trimming pared 2 bases from V and 2 bases from J, leaving 9 bases between. The CDR3 has 15 residues. The CDR3 spells CASSYVGLNTGELFF. The CDR3 nucleotides read TGTGCCAGCAGTTACGTCGGGTTAAACACCGGGGAGCTGTTTTTT.

This clone came up many times. V usage is TRBV7-6 and J usage is TRBJ2-7; tentative D call: TRBD1 (6 bases). The germline V and J ends were trimmed by 0 bases and 3 bases, with 12 bases remaining between them. Per the germline V gene, CDR1 is SGHVS and CDR2 is FNYEAQ. This CDR3 has 15 amino acids. CDR3 in amino acids: CASSLAWQGNYEQYF. DNA for the CDR3: TGTGCCAGCAGCTTAGCGTGGCAGGGGAACTACGAGCAGTACTTC.

This clone was detected once. V gene TRBV6-5 combines with J gene TRBJ2-7; 11 bases fit TRBD2. Germline-derived CDR1 and CDR2 are MNHEY and SVGAGI. V gave up 7 bases and J gave up 7 bases; unmatched junction bases: 6. The CDR3 has 13 amino acids. The CDR3 is CASIPSGRSEQYF. The CDR3, as DNA: TGTGCCAGCATTCCTAGCGGGAGGAGTGAGCAGTACTTC.

The chain links TRBV7-9 to TRBJ2-3, with D perhaps TRBD2 (5 bases). V lost 5 bases to trimming and J lost 4 bases, with 22 bases between them. Germline values: CDR1 SEHNR, CDR2 FQNEAQ (reference sequence). This CDR3 region has 17 residues. The DNA of the CDR3 is TGTGCCAGCAGCCTCAATTGGGAGCAAACTCTCCCAGATACGCAGTATTTT. It encodes CASSLNWEQTLPDTQYF.

The rearrangement uses TRBV6-1 and TRBJ1-6; no definite D call. The CDR3 consists of 15 residues. Per germline, CDR1 MNHNS and CDR2 SASEGT. V was cut by 3 bases and J by 9 bases, with 15 bases left in between. The CDR3 DNA reads as TGTGCCAGCAGTGATGTCACCCGATCGGGTTCACCCCTCCACTTT. Encoded protein: CASSDVTRSGSPLHF.

The chain is built from TRBV4-1 and TRBJ2-7, with TRBD2 matching over 9 bases. This CDR3 has 15 residues. V lost 1 base, J lost 9 bases, and 10 bases stayed unmatched. Germline assignment: CDR1 MGHRA and CDR2 YSYEKL. DNA for the CDR3: TGCGCCAGCAGCCAAGTGTACCCTAGCGGGGAGGGGCAGTACTTC. Residues: CASSQVYPSGEGQYF.

The chain links TRBV11-2 to TRBJ2-1, with 11 bases lining up with TRBD2. Per germline, CDR1 SGHAT and CDR2 FQNNGV. This CDR3 is 16 amino acids long. V was clipped by 5 bases and J by 7 bases; unmatched bases: 10. The CDR3 nucleotides are TGTGCCAGCAGCCCAGTAGGGACTAGCGGCCGAAATGAGCAGTTCTTC. This codes for CASSPVGTSGRNEQFF.

This clone came up a few times. The chain employs TRBV4-1 and TRBJ2-7; 10 positions agree with TRBD1. CDR1 and CDR2 from the germline V gene are MGHRA and YSYEKL. The CDR3 runs to 15 residues. V trimming: 4 bases; J trimming: 2 bases; junction bases outside the gene matches: 5. CDR3 nucleotide sequence: TGCGCCAGCAGCCGTGGGACAGGGGATGCCTACGAGCAGTACTTC. It specifies CASSRGTGDAYEQYF.

This clone was seen only once. The chain combines TRBV5-3 with TRBJ1-2; D ambiguous. TRBV5-3 is treated as an ORF (open reading frame) with a function not yet certain. V lost 0 bases and J lost 7, with 4 bases in between. This CDR3 has 11 amino acids. The CDR3, as DNA: TGTGCCAGAAGCTTGGTCGTTGGCTACACCTTC. The encoded protein is CARSLVVGYTF.

This clone was detected only once. This chain uses TRBV24-1 with TRBJ1-6; D may be TRBD1 (5 bases). Per the germline V gene, CDR1 is KGHDR and CDR2 is SFDVKD. With 4 bases removed from V and 4 bases from J, the gap between germline ends came to 25 bases. The CDR3 has 20 residues. CDR3 loop: CATSDRTFFSSFRYNSPLHF. The CDR3 bases are TGTGCCACCAGTGACCGGACATTTTTTTCATCATTCCGGTATAATTCACCCCTCCACTTT.

This rearrangement joins TRBV29-1 to TRBJ2-7; 7 nucleotides agree with TRBD1. Germline V lookup: CDR1 SQVTM, CDR2 ANQGSEA. Losses at the gene ends were 6 bases for V and 3 bases for J; bases not matched to a gene: 8. CDR3 length equals 13 residues. In DNA, the CDR3 is TGCAGCGTGTCCGACAGGGTGGTCTACGAGCAGTACTTC. It specifies CSVSDRVVYEQYF.